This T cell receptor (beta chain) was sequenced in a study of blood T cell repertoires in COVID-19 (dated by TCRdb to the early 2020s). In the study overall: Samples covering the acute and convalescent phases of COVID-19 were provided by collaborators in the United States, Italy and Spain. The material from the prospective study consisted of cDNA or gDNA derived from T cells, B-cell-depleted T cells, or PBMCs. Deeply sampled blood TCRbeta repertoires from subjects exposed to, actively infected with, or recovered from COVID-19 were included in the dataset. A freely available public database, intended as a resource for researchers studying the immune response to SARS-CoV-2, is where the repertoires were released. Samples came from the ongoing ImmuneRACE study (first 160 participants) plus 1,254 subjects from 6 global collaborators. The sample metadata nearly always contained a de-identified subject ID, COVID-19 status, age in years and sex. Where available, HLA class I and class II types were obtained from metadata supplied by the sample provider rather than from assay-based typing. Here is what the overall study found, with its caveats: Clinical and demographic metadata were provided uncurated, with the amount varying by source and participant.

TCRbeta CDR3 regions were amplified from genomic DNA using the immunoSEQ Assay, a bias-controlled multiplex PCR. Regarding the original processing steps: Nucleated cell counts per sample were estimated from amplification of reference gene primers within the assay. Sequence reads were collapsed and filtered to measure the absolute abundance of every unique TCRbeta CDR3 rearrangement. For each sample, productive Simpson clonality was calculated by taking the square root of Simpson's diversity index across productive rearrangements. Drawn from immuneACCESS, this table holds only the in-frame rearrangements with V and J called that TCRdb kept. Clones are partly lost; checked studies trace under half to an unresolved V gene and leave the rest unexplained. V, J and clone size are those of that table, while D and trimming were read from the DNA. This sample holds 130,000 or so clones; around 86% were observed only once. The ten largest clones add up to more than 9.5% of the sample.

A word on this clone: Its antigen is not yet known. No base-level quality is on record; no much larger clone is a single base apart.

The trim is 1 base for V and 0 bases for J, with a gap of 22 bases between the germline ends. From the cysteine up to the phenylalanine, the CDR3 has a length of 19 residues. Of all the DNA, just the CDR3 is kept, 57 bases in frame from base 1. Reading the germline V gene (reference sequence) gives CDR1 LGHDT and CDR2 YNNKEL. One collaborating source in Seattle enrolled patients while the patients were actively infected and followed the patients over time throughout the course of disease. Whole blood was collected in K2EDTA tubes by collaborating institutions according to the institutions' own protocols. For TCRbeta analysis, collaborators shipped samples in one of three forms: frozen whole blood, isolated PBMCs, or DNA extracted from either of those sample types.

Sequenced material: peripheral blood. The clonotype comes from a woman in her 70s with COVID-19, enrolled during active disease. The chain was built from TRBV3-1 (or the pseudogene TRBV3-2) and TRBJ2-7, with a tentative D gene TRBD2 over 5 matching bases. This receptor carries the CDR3 CASSQVRGWSSFSSYEQYF. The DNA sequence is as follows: TGTGCCAGCAGCCAAGTGAGAGGGTGGTCTTCATTCAGCTCCTACGAGCAGTACTTC.